Below, 13 T cell receptor beta chains from the same sample are listed, as sequenced in a study of OX40 agonist ivuxolimab in advanced cancers. The protocol was immunoSEQ multiplex PCR, while the TCRdb copy is restricted to in-frame clones and leaves out a portion. The repertoire holds 40,000 to 55,000 clones, 88% seen once, with 3% to 4% in the top ten. This specimen was CD4+ or CD8+ T cells sorted from blood, taken in a trial of the OX40 agonist ivuxolimab. The receptors originated from an adult with an advanced solid tumor such as melanoma, head and neck, liver or kidney cancer.

Only a few counts were recorded for this clone. The CDR3 sequence: CASRRAWRGTEAFF. CDR3 bases: TGTGCCAGCAGGCGAGCCTGGAGGGGCACTGAAGCTTTCTTT. The chain combines TRBV6-5 with TRBJ1-1; TRBD1 is a possible D gene (5 bases). Trimming took off 6 bases at V and 4 bases at J, with 15 bases between the two ends. CDR1 is MNHEY, CDR2 SVGAGI, per germline. The length of the CDR3 is 14 residues.

This chain uses TRBV29-1 with TRBJ1-1, with 7 bases lining up with TRBD1. CDR3 length: 13 amino acids. The V and J ends lost 5 bases and 3 bases, in that order; junction bases with no gene match: 6. Germline V gives CDR1 SQVTM, CDR2 ANQGSEA. In DNA, the CDR3 is TGCAGCGTTTCCGACAGGGCGGACACTGAAGCTTTCTTT. It translates to CSVSDRADTEAFF.

The V gene is TRBV11-2, the J gene TRBJ2-7; TRBD2 matches 8 bases. Trimming at V came to 4 bases and at J to 3 bases, leaving 5 bases not matched to a gene. Germline V gives CDR1 SGHAT, CDR2 FQNNGV. CDR3 length: 14 residues. CDR3: CASSSSGLGYEQYF. The CDR3 DNA is TGTGCCAGCAGCTCCTCGGGACTAGGCTACGAGCAGTACTTC.

The chain carries TRBV5-1 and TRBJ1-4; 9 nucleotides agree with TRBD1. Germline trimming cut 4 bases from V and 6 bases from J; bases unmatched to any gene: 4. The CDR3 has 14 residues. Germline loops: CDR1 SGHRS, CDR2 YFSETQ. In nucleotides, the CDR3 is TGCGCCAGCAGCCCGGGACAGGGACATGAAAAACTGTTTTTT. Amino acid sequence: CASSPGQGHEKLFF.

Notes on this clone: Other DNA sequences in this specimen translate into the identical CDR3. This rearrangement joins TRBV18 to TRBJ2-5; D gene uncertain. Trimming took off 3 bases at V and 0 bases at J, with 2 bases between the two ends. Germline CDR1 KGHSH, CDR2 LQKENI. There are 12 residues in the CDR3. As DNA, the CDR3 is TGTGCCAGCTCACCGAACCAAGAGACCCAGTACTTC. This codes for CASSPNQETQYF.

This clone was counted once. This sequence joins TRBV7-3 and TRBJ2-4; 12 bases align to TRBD2. The CDR3 runs to 15 residues. CDR1 and CDR2 (germline): SGHTA, FQGTGA. The V gene end was trimmed by 5 bases and the J gene end by 9 bases; junction bases not matched to a gene: 8. The CDR3 DNA reads as TGTGCCAGCAGCCTAGCGGGAGGGCAACAAGGCATTCAGTACTTC. Translating it yields CASSLAGGQQGIQYF.

This chain's CDR3 is CSVARGNTGELFF. As DNA, the CDR3 is TGCAGCGTTGCCAGGGGGAACACCGGGGAGCTGTTTTTT. This chain connects TRBV29-1 to TRBJ2-2; possible D gene TRBD1, 6 bases. Trimming shortened V by 4 bases and J by 1 base, and 7 bases separated the two germline ends. Germline CDR1 is SQVTM and CDR2 is ANQGSEA. The CDR3 covers 13 residues.

The chain recombines TRBV7-3 with TRBJ2-1; the D gene is possibly TRBD2 (6 bases). This CDR3 has 13 residues. Between the trimmed V and J ends, which lost 5 bases and 5 bases, there was a span of 10 bases. CDR1 and CDR2 from the germline V gene are SGHTA and FQGTGA. This chain's CDR3 is CASSPREHNEQFF. The CDR3 DNA is TGTGCCAGCAGCCCTCGGGAGCACAATGAGCAGTTCTTC.

The chain couples TRBV5-1 to TRBJ2-5; 12 bases are a match to TRBD2. Germline V gives CDR1 SGHRS, CDR2 YFSETQ. The CDR3 is made up of 16 amino acids. Trimming took 2 bases from V and 4 from J; bases not matched to a gene: 6. Here the CDR3 DNA reads TGCGCCAGCAGCTTTTATCTAGCGGGAGGGTTAGAGACCCAGTACTTC. Translating gives CASSFYLAGGLETQYF.

The rearrangement uses TRBV18 and TRBJ2-4; maybe TRBD1 (5 bases). Germline loops: CDR1 KGHSH, CDR2 LQKENI. Trimming pared 1 base from V and 5 bases from J, leaving 9 bases between. CDR3 length equals 14 residues. The CDR3 sequence is CASSPRRAENIQYF. The CDR3 DNA is TGTGCCAGCTCACCACGCAGGGCCGAAAACATTCAGTACTTC.

This chain connects TRBV11-3 to TRBJ2-7; D perhaps matches TRBD2 (6 bases). Germline CDR1 and CDR2: SGHNT and YENEEA. Trimming stripped 0 bases from V and 7 bases from J, with 10 bases between. The CDR3 loop spans 13 amino acids. The CDR3: CASSLDGGDEQYF. The CDR3 nucleotides are TGTGCCAGCAGCTTAGATGGAGGGGATGAGCAGTACTTC.

The chain combines TRBV2 with TRBJ2-7; possible D gene TRBD2, 6 bases. The CDR3 has 15 amino acids. Deletions cut 2 bases from V and 5 bases from J, with 16 bases between. Per germline, CDR1 SNHLY and CDR2 FYNNEI. The CDR3: CASSEMGGTRDEQYF. In nucleotides, the CDR3 is TGTGCCAGCAGTGAAATGGGCGGGACCAGGGACGAGCAGTACTTC.

The rearrangement links TRBV27 to TRBJ2-5; D unresolved. The CDR3 consists of 16 residues. V was clipped by 5 bases and J by 6 bases, with 22 bases between them. Germline loops: CDR1 MNHEY, CDR2 SMNVEV (reference sequence). CDR3 sequence reads: CASSLRWSMAPKTQYF. The CDR3 DNA follows: TGTGCCAGCAGTCTACGGTGGAGCATGGCCCCAAAGACCCAGTACTTC.